This T cell receptor beta chain was recorded in a study of blood T cells in healthy people across ages. Study background: T cells yielded about one barcoded beta molecule per two cells through template switching. The study's findings and limits: It was not known whether donors were CMV positive (a possible confounder of expanded clonotype changes).

Germline V gene data show CDR1 as SQVTM and CDR2 as ANQGSEA. The CDR3 sequence is 8 residues long. In the case of this clonotype: Antigen specificity is unknown. At one of its ends the junction is not consistent with the germline gene, which may arise from a read error.

Next came a second PCR, run for 7 to 11 cycles, which used a sample-barcoded 5' primer along with a J-beta primer mix. TCRdb passed the 5' RACE reads through MiXCR, listing each CDR3 protein once. Here the sample spans about 1 million distinct CDR3 sequences, almost 25% being singletons. The sample was also reused in another study, on T cells of mothers and their children. From that study: There were no persistent microchimeric T cell clones detected.

The specimen sequenced was blood. The receptor's source is a girl aged 2-10 years in good health. V usage is TRBV29-1 and J usage is TRBJ2-1; the D is unclear. CDR3 residues: CSVSSLNF. CDR3 in DNA: TGCAGCGTTTCGTCCCTAAACTTC.